This T cell receptor (beta chain) came from a study of CD8+CD57+ T cells in acquired aplastic anemia. Study context: Sorted cells (CD4+ and CD8+) yielded DNA amounts that averaged roughly 3 ug. As sequenced from healthy donors, CD4+ cells averaged roughly 10 million reads. The study's findings and limits: Patients and controls were found to share fewer than 35 CD8+ CDR3 sequences.

Researchers used genomic DNA as the template to profile TCR beta VDJ and CDR3. MiXCR, run by TCRdb on the reads, gives a single entry per CDR3 protein. The sample shows some 120,000 distinct CDR3 sequences, about 48% of them seen only once. As regards this clonotype: The antigen is undetermined.

This clonotype was obtained from a human donor in good health, serving as a control. Sequencing input: sorted CD4+, CD8+, or CD8+CD57+ T cells (not recorded which) from PBMCs.

CDR3 protein: CAGWNGATNEKLFF. CDR3 in DNA: TGTGCCGGATGGAACGGAGCAACTAATGAAAAACTGTTTTTT. The genes are TRBV7-9 and TRBJ1-4; D remains unclear. This CDR3 is built from 14 residues. V was clipped by 11 bases and J by 0 bases, with 13 bases between them. Germline assignment: CDR1 SEHNR and CDR2 FQNEAQ (reference sequence).